The T cell receptor beta chain described here comes from a study of blood T cell repertoires in COVID-19. On the study more broadly: The United States, Italy and Spain were the sources of the acute and convalescent COVID-19 samples. PBMCs, B-cell-depleted T cells, or T cells provided the cDNA or gDNA that made up the material.

Germline CDR1 is MNHEY and CDR2 is SMNVEV (reference sequence). V shed 3 bases and J shed 6 bases, with 12 bases lying between them. CDR3 length: 13 residues. Measured with immunoSEQ multiplex PCR; TCRdb has only the in-frame clones, and not every one. Seen here are 160,000 or so clones, about 90% observed once, and the top ten hold around 1.3%. Sequencing was done on a sample of PBMCs or T cells enriched from blood (not recorded which). The chain uses TRBV27 and TRBJ2-7; D might be TRBD1 (5 bases). The TCR originated in a human donor with acute COVID-19. The donor label of this sample is uncertain. CDR3 DNA: TGTGCCAGCAGTTTTGTAGGGGTAGGCGAGCAGTACTTC. Translation: CASSFVGVGEQYF.